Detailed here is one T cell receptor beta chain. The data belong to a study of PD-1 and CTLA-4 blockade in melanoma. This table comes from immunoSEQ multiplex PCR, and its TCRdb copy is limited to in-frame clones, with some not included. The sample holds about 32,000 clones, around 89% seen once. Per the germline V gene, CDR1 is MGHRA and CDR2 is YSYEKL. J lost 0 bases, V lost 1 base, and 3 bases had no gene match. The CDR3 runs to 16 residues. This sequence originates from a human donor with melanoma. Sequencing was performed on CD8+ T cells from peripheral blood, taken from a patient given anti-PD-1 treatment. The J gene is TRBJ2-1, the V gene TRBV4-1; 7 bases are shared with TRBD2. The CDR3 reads CASSQGGGSSYNEQFF. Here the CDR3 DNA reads TGCGCCAGCAGCCAAGGGGGGGGTAGCTCCTACAATGAGCAGTTCTTC.